The 16 T cell receptor beta chains below all came from one sample that was sequenced in a study of shared clonotypes between healthy human individuals (TCRdb year 2020). Receptors were amplified or captured by the immunoSEQ multiplex PCR assay. The table was pulled from immuneACCESS by TCRdb, which kept in-frame rearrangements only. Such tables lose some clones; where checked, under half of the loss comes from unresolved V genes, and the rest has no known cause. This sample is represented by a few hundred thousand clones; about 96% of them were singletons. Of the sample, around 0.06% is held by the ten largest clones. What was sequenced was naive CD4+ T cells sorted from blood. The intended sense of this specimen's cell subset or site label: CD45RA+ positively selected. These receptors came from a woman in her 30s in good health.

This clone was detected only once. The CDR3 nucleotides read TGTGCCAGCAGCTTAGTCCTCAGTTCGTCAGCCCAGTACTTC. This encodes CASSLVLSSSAQYF. The chain recombines TRBV7-8 with TRBJ2-5; no reliable D call. Germline V gives CDR1 SGHVS, CDR2 FQNEAQ. CDR3 length equals 14 residues. V lost 1 base and J 9 bases, leaving 15 bases between the germline ends.

V gene TRBV9 combines with J gene TRBJ2-7; 15 bases map to TRBD2. CDR3 length: 17 residues. J gave up 1 base and V 3 bases, and 5 bases lay outside the gene matches. Germline V gene lookup returns CDR1 SGDLS and CDR2 YYNGEE. The CDR3 protein is CASSAGLAGGSSYEQYF. CDR3 sequence (DNA): TGTGCCAGCAGCGCGGGACTAGCGGGAGGCTCGTCCTACGAGCAGTACTTC.

The gene calls are TRBV11-2 and TRBJ2-5, with D uncertain. This CDR3 is built from 16 residues. Deletions cut 6 bases from V and 0 bases from J, with 17 bases between. Germline-derived CDR1 and CDR2 are SGHAT and FQNNGV. CDR3 in DNA: TGTGCCAGCAGTCACAACCGCGCCCGGTACCAAGAGACCCAGTACTTC. This gives the protein CASSHNRARYQETQYF.

V and J are TRBV27 and TRBJ2-3, with TRBD1 matching over 9 bases. Germline CDR1 and CDR2: MNHEY and SMNVEV (reference sequence). J lost 1 base, V lost 5 bases, and 10 bases had no gene match. The CDR3 extends over 17 amino acids. The CDR3 here is CASSAYRGRLGTDTQYF. Here the CDR3 DNA reads TGTGCCAGCAGTGCCTACAGGGGGCGCTTGGGCACAGATACGCAGTATTTT.

The chain has TRBV7-9 and TRBJ2-7; D is possibly TRBD2 (6 bases). The CDR3 covers 14 residues. V lost 6 bases and J 7 bases, leaving 19 bases between the germline ends. Germline V gene lookup returns CDR1 SEHNR and CDR2 FQNEAQ (reference sequence). CDR3 residues: CASSRDWLGEEQYF. The CDR3 DNA reads as TGTGCCAGCAGTCGGGACTGGCTCGGGGAGGAGCAGTACTTC.

The genes are TRBV19 and TRBJ1-5; D not certain. Germline V CDR1 and CDR2: LNHDA, SQIVND (reference sequence). The CDR3 contains 18 residues. The V gene lost 6 bases and the J gene lost 1 base, with 22 bases spanning the gap. CDR3 sequence (DNA): TGTGCCAGTAGGATAAGGAGTTTCGGAACTGGCAGCAATCAGCCCCAGCATTTT. It specifies CASRIRSFGTGSNQPQHF.

J is TRBJ1-5 and V is TRBV18; possible D gene TRBD1, 6 bases. The CDR3 has 15 amino acids. Germline V gene sequence: CDR1 KGHSH, CDR2 LQKENI. The V and J ends lost 6 bases and 1 base respectively, with 13 bases between them. In DNA form, the CDR3 reads TGTGCCAGCTCCTCGAGAGGGGGAAGCAATCAGCCCCAGCATTTT. Translating gives CASSSRGGSNQPQHF.

The chain is built from TRBV5-6 and TRBJ2-7; 8 nucleotides align to TRBD1. Germline values: CDR1 SGHDT, CDR2 YYEEEE. The CDR3 has 14 residues. The V segment lost 4 bases and the J segment 8 bases; nucleotides outside the gene matches: 11. CDR3 DNA sequence: TGTGCCAGCAGCGGACCGGGACAGGCCAAAAAGCAGTACTTC. The encoded protein is CASSGPGQAKKQYF.

V gene TRBV28 combines with J gene TRBJ1-1; D not certain. CDR1 is MDHEN, CDR2 SYDVKM, per germline. This CDR3 is built from 11 residues. Trimming left V 3 bases short and J 7 bases short, with 6 bases between. In nucleotides, the CDR3 is TGTGCCAGCAGTTTGCGTGTTGAAGCTTTCTTT. This translates into CASSLRVEAFF.

This clone was observed a single time. The chain is built from TRBV11-2 and TRBJ2-2, with 11 bases fitting TRBD2. This CDR3 comprises 16 residues. From germline, CDR1 is SGHAT and CDR2 FQNNGV. The J segment lost 1 base and the V segment lost 4 bases, leaving 2 bases of the junction unmatched. CDR3: CASSSGLAENTGELFF. CDR3 sequence (DNA): TGTGCCAGCAGCTCGGGACTAGCGGAGAACACCGGGGAGCTGTTTTTT.

The chain links TRBV5-1 to TRBJ2-7; possibly TRBD2 for D (6 bases). This CDR3 has 14 residues. The V gene lost 0 bases and the J gene lost 4 bases, with 11 bases spanning the gap. From germline, CDR1 is SGHRS and CDR2 YFSETQ. For the CDR3, the DNA is TGCGCCAGCAGCTTGGAGCGGGCGAATTACGAGCAGTACTTC. Its translation is CASSLERANYEQYF. Using reference TRBV5-1 and TRBJ2-7 for the parts outside the CDR3, the full variable domain is KAGVTQTPRYLIKTRGQQVTLSCSPISGHRSVSWYQQTPGQGLQFLFEYFSETQRNKGNFPGRFSGRQFSNSRSEMNVSTLELGDSALYLCASSLERANYEQYFGPGTRLTVT.

The genes are TRBV10-3 and TRBJ2-7, with 12 bases matching TRBD1. The V gene end was trimmed by 3 bases and the J gene end by 5 bases; junction bases not matched to a gene: 5. The CDR3 is 15 residues long. The V gene's germline CDR1 is ENHRY and CDR2 SYGVKD. The CDR3 protein is CAISDWGQGAHEQYF. The CDR3 DNA is TGTGCCATCAGTGATTGGGGACAGGGGGCCCACGAGCAGTACTTC.

The V call is TRBV28, the J call TRBJ1-1; 8 positions agree with TRBD1. Germline V gene data show CDR1 as MDHEN and CDR2 as SYDVKM. The CDR3 runs 13 residues. J lost 11 bases, V lost 5 bases, and 10 bases had no gene match. CDR3 residues: CASSPGQGNLAFF. The CDR3 nucleotides read TGTGCCAGCAGTCCAGGACAGGGTAACTTGGCTTTCTTT.

The V and J genes are TRBV5-1 and TRBJ2-7; 9 bases line up with TRBD2. J gave up 2 bases and V 1 base, and 4 bases lay outside the gene matches. Germline CDR1 is SGHRS and CDR2 is YFSETQ. This CDR3 comprises 15 residues. The CDR3 coding sequence is TGCGCCAGCAGCTTGTCGGGCGGGAGGGCCTACGAGCAGTACTTC. It specifies CASSLSGGRAYEQYF.

This chain connects TRBV5-1 to TRBJ1-2; no clear D gene. Per germline, CDR1 SGHRS and CDR2 YFSETQ. V lost 4 bases and J 6 bases, leaving 16 bases between the germline ends. This CDR3 is 14 amino acids long. The CDR3 loop is CASSHGLTGHGYTF. In nucleotides, the CDR3 is TGCGCCAGCAGCCACGGTCTCACCGGCCATGGCTACACCTTC.

The chain is built from TRBV6-1 and TRBJ2-5, with 7 bases aligning to TRBD1. The CDR3 runs to 21 residues. CDR1 MNHNS and CDR2 SASEGT come from the germline V gene. The trim removed 2 bases at V and 3 bases at J, leaving 24 bases unmatched. Here the CDR3 DNA reads TGTGCCAGCAGTGAAATCCTGACAGGGTTCACACGAACCAGCCAGGAAGAGACCCAGTACTTC. Encoded protein: CASSEILTGFTRTSQEETQYF.